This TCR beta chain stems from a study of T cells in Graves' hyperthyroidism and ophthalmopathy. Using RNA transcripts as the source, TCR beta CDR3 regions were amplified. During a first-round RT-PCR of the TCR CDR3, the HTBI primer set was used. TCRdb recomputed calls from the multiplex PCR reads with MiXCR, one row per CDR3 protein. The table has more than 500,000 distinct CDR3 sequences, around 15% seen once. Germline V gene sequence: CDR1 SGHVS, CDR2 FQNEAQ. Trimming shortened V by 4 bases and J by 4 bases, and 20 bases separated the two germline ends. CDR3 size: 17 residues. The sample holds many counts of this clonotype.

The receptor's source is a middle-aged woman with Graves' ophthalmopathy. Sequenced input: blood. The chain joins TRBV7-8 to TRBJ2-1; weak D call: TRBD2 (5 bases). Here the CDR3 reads CASSSGRGRKDYNEQFF. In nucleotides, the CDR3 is TGTGCCAGCAGCTCCGGCCGAGGGAGAAAAGATTACAATGAGCAGTTCTTC.